This TCR beta chain was recovered during a study of post-analysis software for immune sequencing data. As for this clonotype: Its cognate antigen is unknown.

The germline V gene has CDR1 DFQATT and CDR2 SNEGSKA (reference sequence). With V trimmed by 8 bases and J by 3 bases, 9 bases remained unmatched. The CDR3 consists of 13 residues. TCR beta cDNA libraries included unique molecular identifiers. The T cell input of roughly 0.9 to 11 million gave a few hundred thousand cDNA molecules. TCRdb reprocessed the PCR reads with MiXCR, giving one entry per CDR3 protein. The profile shows 550,000 to 700,000 distinct CDR3 sequences, about 44% of them singletons. Study-level points and caveats: Compared with controls, patients showed significantly lower normalized Chao1 diversity. Patients carried five TRBV segments more frequently than controls did, and TRBV5-6, TRBV5-1 and TRBV20-1 were among them.

This sequence was found in a girl aged 5-17 years with multiple sclerosis. This chain uses TRBV20-1 with TRBJ2-7, with 8 bases that match TRBD2. Sequencing input: blood. The CDR3 reads CSPYSGAIYEQYF. The CDR3 nucleotides are TGCAGTCCCTATAGCGGGGCGATCTACGAGCAGTACTTC.